This TCR beta chain was observed in a study of human T cells and chemical hapten exposure. TCRdb processed the RACE reads anew with MiXCR; each CDR3 protein has one entry. The sample carries some 96,000 distinct CDR3 sequences, about 9.6% recorded once. The time point is: patch test 2, 6 weeks after DPC sensitization. Regarding treatment: therapeutic diphenylcyclopropenone sensitization with weekly scalp DPC. This clonotype was counted ten times or more. This CDR3 contains 12 residues. V gave up 7 bases and J gave up 8 bases, with 12 bases separating them. Per germline, CDR1 SEHNR and CDR2 FQNEAQ (reference sequence).

Sequencing used whole blood, obtained in connection with sensitization to the hapten diphenylcyclopropenone (DPC). This TCR was recovered from a woman between 35 and 50 years old with alopecia areata. Some clones in this sample may be carry-over from other donors' samples. This chain connects TRBV7-9 to TRBJ2-1; tentatively, D is TRBD2 (5 bases). The DNA for the CDR3 is TGTGCCAGCAATTTGGTCGGGGATGAGCAGTTCTTC. Its translation: CASNLVGDEQFF.